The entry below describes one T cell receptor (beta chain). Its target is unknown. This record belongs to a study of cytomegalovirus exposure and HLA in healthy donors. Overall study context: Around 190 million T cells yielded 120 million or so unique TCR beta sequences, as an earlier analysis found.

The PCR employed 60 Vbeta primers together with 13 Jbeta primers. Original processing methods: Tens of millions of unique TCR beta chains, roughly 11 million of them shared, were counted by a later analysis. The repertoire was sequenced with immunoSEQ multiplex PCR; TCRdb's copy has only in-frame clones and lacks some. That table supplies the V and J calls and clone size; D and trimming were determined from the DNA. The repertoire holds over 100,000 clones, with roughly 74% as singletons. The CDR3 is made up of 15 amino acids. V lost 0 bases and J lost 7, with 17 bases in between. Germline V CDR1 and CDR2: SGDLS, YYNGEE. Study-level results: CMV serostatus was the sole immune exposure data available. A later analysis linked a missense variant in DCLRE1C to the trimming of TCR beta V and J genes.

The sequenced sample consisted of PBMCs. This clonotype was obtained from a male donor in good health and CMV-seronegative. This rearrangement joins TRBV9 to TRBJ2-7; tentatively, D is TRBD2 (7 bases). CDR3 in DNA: TGTGCCAGCAGCGTAGCGGGGGGCATCCTTTATGAGCAGTACTTC. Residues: CASSVAGGILYEQYF.